This T cell receptor beta chain was recovered during a study of beta chain features in type 1 diabetes. General study results and limits: Across all four CD4+ subsets, people with type 1 diabetes showed modestly shorter TCRB CDR3s. No resolution was reached here on whether HLA type influences TCRB rearrangement. Sequencing the cDNA could make cells with high TCR expression show up more than they should.

Germline V gene sequence: CDR1 MNHEY, CDR2 SVGAGI. Trimming pared 6 bases from V and 9 bases from J, leaving 9 bases between. The CDR3 covers 12 residues. Expressed TCRB transcripts got sequenced, as all isolated RNA was reverse transcribed. Mean read depth for naive, central memory and regulatory T cell samples was 3 million to 4.5 million reads. Sequenced by immunoSEQ multiplex PCR; TCRdb stores in-frame clones only, minus some. The data show over 500,000 clones, roughly 15% seen once. About this clone: Its antigen remains unidentified.

Sequences were obtained from naive CD4+ T cells from blood. The sequence was collected from a man aged 18 to 30 in good health. The chain joins TRBV6-5 to TRBJ1-6; D uncertain. CDR3 amino acids: CASRSLPSPLHF. As DNA, the CDR3 is TGTGCCAGCAGGTCCTTACCTTCACCCCTCCACTTT.